The 8 T cell receptor beta chains below come from one sample, sequenced in a study of T cell responses to AZD1222 COVID-19 vaccine. Profiled with immunoSEQ multiplex PCR; TCRdb holds only in-frame clones, not every one. Of around 160,000 clones in the sample, 91% are singletons; the top ten hold more than 1.4%. Source: peripheral blood, taken on day 0 of AZD1222 vaccination. The receptors stem from an adult in good health.

The chain couples TRBV30 to TRBJ1-6, with D possibly being TRBD1 (5 bases). This CDR3 has 17 amino acids. Trimming removed 2 bases from V and 0 bases from J, with 14 bases in between. Germline CDR1 is GTSNPN and CDR2 is SVGIG (reference sequence). The CDR3 DNA sequence: TGTGCCTGGAGTCTGGGGCTGATGAGCTCCTATAATTCACCCCTCCACTTT. This sequence encodes CAWSLGLMSSYNSPLHF.

V is TRBV3-1 (or the pseudogene TRBV3-2) and J is TRBJ2-3, with unresolved D. Trimming took off 1 base at V and 0 bases at J, with 11 bases between the two ends. Germline assignment: CDR1 LGHDT and CDR2 YNNKEL (reference sequence). The CDR3 runs to 16 residues. This CDR3 is CASSQVPDSSTDTQYF. The CDR3 region has the DNA TGTGCCAGCAGCCAAGTTCCGGATTCTAGCACAGATACGCAGTATTTT.

The chain recombines TRBV10-3 with TRBJ1-2; tentatively, D is TRBD1 (6 bases). The germline gives CDR1 ENHRY, CDR2 SYGVKD. The CDR3 has 14 amino acids. Between the trimmed V and J ends, which lost 3 bases and 4 bases, there was a span of 12 bases. CDR3 amino acids: CAISDRGGVYGYTF. Written as DNA, the CDR3 is TGTGCCATCAGTGACAGGGGAGGGGTCTATGGCTACACCTTC.

This clone has only a few counts. This rearrangement joins TRBV6-5 to TRBJ1-2; 7 bases match TRBD1. CDR3 length equals 13 residues. J was trimmed by 3 bases and V by 7 bases; bases with no gene match: 5. The germline V gene has CDR1 MNHEY and CDR2 SVGAGI. For the CDR3, the DNA is TGTGCCAGCAAAGGGGGCGTAGACTATGGCTACACCTTC. Amino acids: CASKGGVDYGYTF.

The J gene is TRBJ2-1, the V gene TRBV9, with a possible D match to TRBD2 (6 bases). The CDR3 has 13 residues. Germline assignment: CDR1 SGDLS and CDR2 YYNGEE. The germline V and J ends were trimmed by 7 bases and 0 bases, with 8 bases remaining between them. CDR3 in DNA: TGTGCCAGCGGGCGGGACTCCTACAATGAGCAGTTCTTC. Its protein product is CASGRDSYNEQFF.

The rearrangement uses TRBV30 and TRBJ2-1, with D unresolved. There are 15 residues in the CDR3. Trimming left V 0 bases short and J 0 bases short, with 9 bases between. Germline CDR1 reads GTSNPN; CDR2 reads SVGIG (reference sequence). This chain's CDR3 is CAWSVGSSSYNEQFF. CDR3 bases: TGTGCCTGGAGTGTGGGCTCTAGCTCCTACAATGAGCAGTTCTTC.

This CDR3 reads CASTRRASGGFANTGELFF. The CDR3 DNA reads as TGTGCCAGCACCCGCAGAGCTAGCGGGGGCTTCGCGAACACCGGGGAGCTGTTTTTT. The chain employs TRBV5-5 and TRBJ2-2, with TRBD2 identical over 10 bases. The germline V gene has CDR1 SGHKS and CDR2 YYEKEE (reference sequence). The junction had 14 bases not matched to a gene; V was cut back by 6 bases and J by 0 bases. The CDR3 is made up of 19 amino acids.

The chain has TRBV19 and TRBJ1-2; D is undetermined. The CDR3 has 13 amino acids. Trimming pared 9 bases from V and 4 bases from J, leaving 15 bases between. Germline CDR1 is LNHDA and CDR2 is SQIVND (reference sequence). The CDR3 region is CASILVRGYGYTF. In DNA, the CDR3 is TGTGCCAGCATCCTCGTGCGAGGCTATGGCTACACCTTC.